The rows below give T cell receptor beta chains drawn from one sample of a study of CD8 T cells in Susac syndrome. A single record per CDR3 protein comes from TCRdb applying MiXCR to the immunoSEQ multiplex PCR reads. The sample lists about 250,000 distinct CDR3 sequences; 93% were seen once. Input material: CD4+ T cells from PBMCs. All receptors derive from a human donor with multiple sclerosis. CDR3s include the opening cysteine and the closing phenylalanine or tryptophan. The order of the fields is D gene, V gene, clone size, J gene, CDR3 protein, CDR3 DNA. The D gene is left open where the match is weak. Clone size, where shown, is once, few, many, or a class for clones that have expanded.

-	TRBV18	-	TRBJ2-7	CASSAGNRVYEQYF	TGTGCCAGCTCCGCTGGAAACAGGGTCTACGAGCAGTACTTC
TRBD2	TRBV6-6	-	TRBJ2-2	CASGPGLANTGELFF	TGTGCCAGCGGACCGGGACTAGCGAACACCGGGGAGCTGTTTTTT
-	TRBV7-3	once	TRBJ2-2	CASSLTGPRSGELFF	TGTGCCAGCAGCTTAACCGGGCCCCGAAGTGGGGAGCTGTTTTTT
TRBD2	TRBV19	-	TRBJ2-4	CASSFVSGMSTKNIQYF	TGTGCCAGTAGTTTCGTAAGCGGGATGTCAACCAAAAACATTCAGTACTTC
TRBD2	TRBV6-1	-	TRBJ2-5	CASTNLRGLAGGETQYF	TGTGCCAGCACCAACTTACGAGGACTAGCGGGCGGGGAGACCCAGTACTTC
-	TRBV10-3	-	TRBJ2-5	CAISSRVQETQYF	TGTGCCATCAGTAGCAGGGTCCAAGAGACCCAGTACTTC
TRBD1	TRBV7-9	-	TRBJ1-2	CASSLETGTYGYTF	TGTGCCAGCAGCTTGGAGACAGGGACCTATGGCTACACCTTC
-	TRBV5-1	-	TRBJ2-6	CASSPKVGANVLTF	TGCGCCAGCAGCCCCAAAGTTGGGGCCAACGTCCTGACTTTC
TRBD1	TRBV5-1	-	TRBJ2-5	CASSLGGTGPGETQYF	TGCGCCAGCAGCTTGGGAGGGACAGGTCCAGGGGAGACCCAGTACTTC
TRBD2	TRBV10-3	-	TRBJ2-1	CAISTGLAAYNEQFF	TGTGCCATCAGTACCGGACTAGCGGCCTACAATGAGCAGTTCTTC
-	TRBV3-1	-	TRBJ2-2	CASSQYSGTANTGELFF	TGTGCCAGCAGCCAGTACTCCGGGACGGCGAACACCGGGGAGCTGTTTTTT
TRBD2	TRBV18	-	TRBJ2-5	CASSPGLAVQETQYF	TGTGCCAGCTCACCGGGACTAGCGGTACAAGAGACCCAGTACTTC
TRBD1	TRBV12-5	-	TRBJ1-6	CASGLDRGNSPLHF	TGTGCTAGTGGTTTGGACAGGGGAAATTCACCCCTCCACTTT
-	TRBV3-1	-	TRBJ2-6	CASSQVAGANVLTF	TGTGCCAGCAGCCAAGTAGCTGGGGCCAACGTCCTGACTTTC
TRBD1	TRBV4-1	-	TRBJ2-7	CASSPSDRGYYGQYF	TGCGCCAGCAGCCCTTCGGACAGGGGGTACTACGGGCAGTACTTC
-	TRBV13	-	TRBJ1-2	CASRAVGVGYGYTF	TGTGCCAGCAGAGCGGTGGGAGTCGGCTATGGCTACACCTTC
TRBD2	TRBV6-5	few	TRBJ2-5	CASSPGGLEETQYF	TGTGCCAGCAGCCCGGGGGGTCTGGAAGAGACCCAGTACTTC
-	TRBV28	-	TRBJ1-2	CASSLLGNGQPKYGYTF	TGTGCCAGCAGTTTATTGGGGAATGGCCAACCGAAGTATGGCTACACCTTC
TRBD1	TRBV6-1	-	TRBJ2-4	CATRGRQGRNIQYF	TGTGCCACCAGGGGTCGACAGGGGCGAAACATTCAGTACTTC
-	TRBV4-1	-	TRBJ1-5	CASSQFGKQPQHF	TGCGCCAGCAGCCAATTTGGGAAACAGCCCCAGCATTTT
-	TRBV12-3/TRBV12-4	-	TRBJ1-1	CASSLEREAFF	-
-	TRBV28	-	TRBJ2-1	CASSLSIRTYNEQFF	TGTGCCAGCAGTTTGTCTATTAGAACCTACAATGAGCAGTTCTTC
-	TRBV18	-	TRBJ2-2	CASSPQEGELFF	TGTGCCAGCTCACCACAGGAAGGGGAGCTGTTTTTT
TRBD1	TRBV15	-	TRBJ1-5	CATSRGQGLAQPQHF	TGTGCCACCAGCAGAGGACAGGGCCTCGCTCAGCCCCAGCATTTT
-	TRBV15	-	TRBJ2-3	CATSRISNTQYF	TGTGCCACCAGCAGGATAAGTAATACGCAGTATTTT
TRBD1	TRBV5-6	-	TRBJ1-5	CASSLWSGTGGSQPQHF	TGTGCCAGCAGCTTGTGGTCGGGTACAGGGGGCAGTCAGCCCCAGCATTTT
-	TRBV2	-	TRBJ1-2	CASYGGGNNYGYTF	TGTGCCAGCTACGGCGGAGGAAATAACTATGGCTACACCTTC
-	TRBV3-1	-	TRBJ1-3	CASSQGTASGNTIYF	TGTGCCAGCAGCCAAGGGACGGCATCTGGAAACACCATATATTTT
TRBD1	TRBV20-1	-	TRBJ1-1	CSAGVTGGSEAFF	TGCAGTGCGGGAGTAACAGGGGGCTCTGAAGCTTTCTTT
-	TRBV18	-	TRBJ2-3	CASSPPESSADTQYF	TGTGCCAGCTCACCACCGGAGAGTAGCGCAGATACGCAGTATTTT
TRBD2	TRBV11-2	-	TRBJ2-1	CASSLSGRASDEQFF	TGTGCCAGCAGCTTATCCGGGAGGGCCTCGGATGAGCAGTTCTTC
TRBD2	TRBV11-1	-	TRBJ2-7	CASSLSRAGDSYEQYF	TGTGCCAGCAGCTTAAGCCGAGCGGGGGACTCCTACGAGCAGTACTTC
-	TRBV6-1	-	TRBJ1-1	CASVKSGAIVNTEAFF	TGTGCCAGCGTAAAATCGGGGGCGATAGTGAACACTGAAGCTTTCTTT
-	TRBV10-3	-	TRBJ2-1	CAISDLDEQFF	TGTGCCATCAGTGATCTGGACGAGCAGTTCTTC
-	TRBV9	-	TRBJ1-1	CASSPQTGNTEAFF	TGTGCCAGCAGCCCCCAGACGGGGAACACTGAAGCTTTCTTT
TRBD2	TRBV6-1	-	TRBJ2-1	CASSLRLAGGFNEQFF	TGTGCCAGCAGTCTCCGCCTAGCGGGAGGATTCAATGAGCAGTTCTTC
-	TRBV5-8	-	TRBJ2-1	CASSNPRPRNNEQFF	TGTGCCAGCAGCAATCCGAGACCCCGGAACAATGAGCAGTTCTTC
-	TRBV20-1	-	TRBJ2-7	CSARDLGRRAIPYEQYF	TGCAGTGCTAGAGATCTTGGTAGGAGAGCGATTCCCTACGAGCAGTACTTC
TRBD1	TRBV3-1	-	TRBJ1-1	CASSHGTGWGTEAFF	TGTGCCAGCAGCCATGGGACAGGGTGGGGCACTGAAGCTTTCTTT
-	TRBV11-2	-	TRBJ2-3	CASSPLRGRSTDTQYF	TGTGCCAGCAGCCCCCTAAGGGGTCGTAGCACAGATACGCAGTATTTT
-	TRBV6-5	-	TRBJ1-5	CASSPRVWGNQPQHF	TGTGCCAGCAGTCCCCGGGTATGGGGCAATCAGCCCCAGCATTTT
-	TRBV27	-	TRBJ2-7	CASSFTAELRGTYF	TGTGCCAGCAGTTTCACAGCCGAGTTACGGGGAACGTACTTC
-	TRBV2	-	TRBJ2-3	CASCPTPRDTQYF	TGTGCCAGCTGTCCAACTCCGCGAGATACGCAGTATTTT
-	TRBV4-1	-	TRBJ1-2	CASSQTLYSFVYGYTF	TGCGCCAGCAGCCAAACACTATACAGTTTTGTCTATGGCTACACCTTC
-	TRBV11-2	-	TRBJ2-7	CASRSLRAYEQYF	TGTGCCAGCAGATCTCTCCGGGCCTACGAGCAGTACTTC
-	TRBV30	-	TRBJ1-4	CAWGDSLINEKLFF	TGTGCCTGGGGGGACTCCCTCATCAATGAAAAACTGTTTTTT
TRBD1	TRBV29-1	-	TRBJ2-5	CSADLQGAETQYF	TGCAGCGCTGACCTTCAGGGGGCGGAGACCCAGTACTTC
TRBD1	TRBV6-1	-	TRBJ2-1	CASRTSGTGVIWEQFF	TGTGCCAGCAGGACCTCGGGGACAGGGGTGATTTGGGAGCAGTTCTTC
TRBD2	TRBV5-1	-	TRBJ2-1	CASSLVAGDYNEQFF	TGCGCCAGCAGCTTGGTAGCGGGAGACTACAATGAGCAGTTCTTC
-	TRBV20-1	once	TRBJ1-3	CSARDNLGNTIYF	TGCAGTGCTAGAGATAACCTTGGAAACACCATATATTTT
-	TRBV3-1	-	TRBJ2-3	CASSQAGPEGTQYF	TGTGCCAGCAGCCAAGCGGGACCAGAAGGGACGCAGTATTTT
-	TRBV29-1	once	TRBJ1-4	CSVEMGPNEKLFF	TGCAGCGTCGAGATGGGGCCGAATGAAAAACTGTTTTTT
-	TRBV20-1	-	TRBJ2-7	CSARTGELFDEQYF	TGCAGTGCTAGAACGGGGGAACTCTTTGACGAGCAGTACTTC
-	TRBV19	-	TRBJ2-1	CATARDGGYNEQFF	TGTGCCACCGCCCGGGACGGAGGTTACAATGAGCAGTTCTTC